These 9 T cell receptor beta chains were all obtained from the same sample, sequenced in a study of blood T cells in healthy people across ages. A second about 7 to 12 cycle PCR used barcoded and J-beta primers. Each CDR3 protein is one row after TCRdb ran MiXCR on the 5' RACE reads. The data show approximately 1.5 million distinct CDR3 sequences, less than 45% seen once. The sample taken for sequencing was blood. The receptors derive from a woman between 18 and 29 years old in good health.

This clonotype came up many times. The chain combines TRBV29-1 with TRBJ2-7, with unresolved D. Trimming took 1 base from V and 2 from J, leaving 18 bases between them. Germline V gives CDR1 SQVTM, CDR2 ANQGSEA. The CDR3 has 16 residues. As DNA, the CDR3 is TGCAGCGTTGAAGCCCCAGGAGTAGCAGCTACCTACGAGCAGTACTTC. Protein sequence: CSVEAPGVAATYEQYF.

The V gene is TRBV9, the J gene TRBJ1-6; D gene uncertain. The CDR3 sequence is 18 residues long. Per germline, CDR1 SGDLS and CDR2 YYNGEE. Trimming took 1 base from V and 0 from J, leaving 14 bases between them. The CDR3 here is CASSVFREEPSYNSPLHF. Here the CDR3 DNA reads TGTGCCAGCAGCGTATTTCGGGAAGAACCCTCCTATAATTCACCCCTCCACTTT.

This clonotype was detected only a few times. The rearrangement uses TRBV10-2 and TRBJ2-5; possibly TRBD2 for D (6 bases). Per germline, CDR1 WSHSY and CDR2 SAAADI. Trimming took off 8 bases at V and 4 bases at J, with 14 bases between the two ends. There are 13 residues in the CDR3. The chain's CDR3 is CASGPGLGETQYF. The CDR3 bases are TGCGCCAGCGGGCCGGGACTCGGAGAGACCCAGTACTTC.

This clonotype came up a few times. The V gene is TRBV7-2, the J gene TRBJ2-7, with 11 nucleotides matching TRBD2. Losses at the gene ends were 1 base for V and 2 bases for J; bases not matched to a gene: 1. Germline V gene data show CDR1 as SGHTA and CDR2 as FQGNSA. The length of the CDR3 is 15 residues. The CDR3 is CASSLVTSGTYEQYF. DNA for the CDR3: TGTGCCAGCAGCTTAGTGACTAGCGGGACCTACGAGCAGTACTTC. The full variable domain, its missing parts supplied by reference TRBV7-2 and TRBJ2-7, is GAGVSQSPSNKVTEKGKDVELRCDPISGHTALYWYRQSLGQGLEFLIYFQGNSAPDKSGLPSDRFSAERTGGSVSTLTIQRTQQEDSAVYLCASSLVTSGTYEQYFGPGTRLTVT.

The J gene is TRBJ2-1, the V gene TRBV9; D unresolved. Looked up from germline, CDR1 is SGDLS and CDR2 is YYNGEE. Trimming took 4 bases from V and 3 from J, leaving 17 bases between them. This CDR3 is 16 amino acids long. The CDR3 protein is CASSTRARGSYNEQFF. Written as DNA, the CDR3 is TGTGCCAGCAGCACCCGAGCGCGCGGTAGCTACAATGAGCAGTTCTTC.

This clonotype was detected a few times. This rearrangement joins TRBV4-1 to TRBJ2-1; TRBD2 agrees at 10 bases. The V segment lost 1 base and the J segment 9 bases; nucleotides outside the gene matches: 0. From germline, CDR1 is MGHRA and CDR2 YSYEKL. The CDR3 is 13 amino acids. The CDR3 DNA sequence: TGCGCCAGCAGCCAAGGACTAGCGGGTGAGCAGTTCTTC. Translating it yields CASSQGLAGEQFF.

This clonotype was recorded a few times. V and J are TRBV24-1 and TRBJ1-5; TRBD1 matches at 7 bases. CDR3 length: 13 amino acids. The V segment lost 4 bases and the J segment 6 bases; nucleotides outside the gene matches: 2. CDR1 and CDR2 (germline): KGHDR, SFDVKD. CDR3 DNA sequence: TGTGCCACCAGTGAACCAGGGGGTCAGCCCCAGCATTTT. Amino acid sequence: CATSEPGGQPQHF.

V usage is TRBV5-1 and J usage is TRBJ2-5; no clear D gene. The CDR3 spans 13 residues. V lost 5 bases and J lost 7, with 15 bases in between. Germline V gene sequence: CDR1 SGHRS, CDR2 YFSETQ. This CDR3 is CASSLEPSGTQYF. CDR3 sequence (DNA): TGCGCCAGCAGTCTTGAACCTTCGGGGACCCAGTACTTC.

V is TRBV20-1 and J is TRBJ2-1; D gene ambiguous. The DNA end favors TRBJ2-7, so the J call may be wrong. The CDR3 consists of 12 residues. CDR1 and CDR2 from the germline V gene are DFQATT and SNEGSKA (reference sequence). CDR3 bases: TGCAGTGCTACCCAACCCTACAATGAGCAGTACTTC. Its protein is CSATQPYNEQYF.